These 11 T cell receptor beta chains originate from one sample sequenced in a study of T cell responses to AZD1222 COVID-19 vaccine. The repertoire was sequenced with immunoSEQ multiplex PCR; TCRdb's copy has only in-frame clones and lacks some. The sample yields 150,000 to 200,000 clones, 88% seen once. The sequenced sample was peripheral blood, obtained on day 0 of AZD1222 vaccination. Receptors were obtained from an adult in good health.

The chain links TRBV18 to TRBJ2-7; 12 bases map to TRBD2. The V gene end was trimmed by 2 bases and the J gene end by 5 bases; junction bases not matched to a gene: 4. The CDR3 has 15 residues. Germline V gene lookup returns CDR1 KGHSH and CDR2 LQKENI. CDR3 residues: CASSPGLAGSHEQYF. The CDR3, as DNA: TGTGCCAGCTCACCAGGACTAGCGGGATCTCACGAGCAGTACTTC.

This chain connects TRBV15 to TRBJ2-3; TRBD2 matches at 7 bases. J lost 1 base, V lost 3 bases, and 1 base had no gene match. CDR1 LNHNV and CDR2 YYDKDF come from the germline V gene (reference sequence). The CDR3 runs to 14 residues. The CDR3 is CATSSRGGTDTQYF. As DNA, the CDR3 is TGTGCCACCAGCAGCCGGGGGGGCACAGATACGCAGTATTTT.

The chain joins TRBV7-2 to TRBJ2-7; TRBD2 matches 7 bases. This CDR3 comprises 15 residues. Germline V gene data show CDR1 as SGHTA and CDR2 as FQGNSA. Trimming cost V 5 bases and J 1 base; bases outside gene matches: 8. The CDR3 spells CASSAHAGGSYEQYF. The CDR3, as DNA: TGTGCCAGCAGCGCCCACGCCGGGGGGTCCTACGAGCAGTACTTC.

The CDR3 bases are TGTGCCACCAGTGATTTAGGGGAAAAACTGTTTTTT. Protein: CATSDLGEKLFF. The chain has TRBV24-1 and TRBJ1-4; D not resolved. This CDR3 comprises 12 residues. V lost 1 base and J lost 8, with 4 bases in between. Germline values: CDR1 KGHDR, CDR2 SFDVKD.

The chain combines TRBV7-2 with TRBJ1-6; unclear D gene. The CDR3 sequence is 15 residues long. Germline V CDR1 and CDR2: SGHTA, FQGNSA. V was trimmed by 1 base and J by 7 bases, leaving 11 bases between them. The CDR3 spells CASSLVSRSNSPLHF. The CDR3 DNA sequence: TGTGCCAGCAGCTTAGTCTCCAGGTCCAATTCACCCCTCCACTTT.

The chain employs TRBV9 and TRBJ1-1; D remains unclear. V lost 0 bases and J 1 base, leaving 4 bases between the germline ends. Germline V lookup: CDR1 SGDLS, CDR2 YYNGEE. The CDR3 has 13 amino acids. CDR3 loop: CASSVVQNTEAFF. CDR3 DNA sequence: TGTGCCAGCAGCGTAGTTCAGAACACTGAAGCTTTCTTT.

The CDR3 is CASRRAGDYNEQFF. The CDR3 DNA is TGTGCCAGCAGGAGGGCAGGGGACTACAATGAGCAGTTCTTC. The chain combines TRBV6-5 with TRBJ2-1, with D maybe TRBD1 (6 bases). Germline V CDR1 and CDR2: MNHEY, SVGAGI. V was cut by 6 bases and J by 3 bases, with 12 bases left in between. The CDR3 totals 14 residues.

The chain uses TRBV11-2 and TRBJ2-4; 12 bases agree with TRBD1. The CDR3 runs 16 residues. Trimming at V came to 3 bases and at J to 16 bases, leaving 16 bases not matched to a gene. Germline V lookup: CDR1 SGHAT, CDR2 FQNNGV. The CDR3 DNA reads TGTGCCAGCAGCTTGGGACAGGGGGCCACCCTCGGTCGAGGATACTTC. It translates to CASSLGQGATLGRGYF.

This chain uses TRBV9 with TRBJ2-1; D gene uncertain. The germline V gene has CDR1 SGDLS and CDR2 YYNGEE. The CDR3 sequence is 15 residues long. V gave up 4 bases and J gave up 2 bases, with 13 bases separating them. The DNA of the CDR3 is TGTGCCAGCAGCCCCCGGGCAGCGACCTACAATGAGCAGTTCTTC. It codes for CASSPRAATYNEQFF.

This chain joins TRBV11-3 and TRBJ1-6; 7 bases fit TRBD1. CDR3 length equals 17 residues. Germline V gene data show CDR1 as SGHNT and CDR2 as YENEEA. Unmatched junction bases numbered 14, after V lost 5 bases and J lost 7 bases. CDR3 nucleotide sequence: TGTGCCAGCAGCCTAACATACCCGGGACAGCCGAATTCACCCCTCCACTTT. It translates to CASSLTYPGQPNSPLHF.

V usage is TRBV9 and J usage is TRBJ1-1, with a possible D match to TRBD1 (6 bases). Trimming stripped 0 bases from V and 1 base from J, with 10 bases between. Germline assignment: CDR1 SGDLS and CDR2 YYNGEE. The CDR3 sequence is 15 residues long. The DNA for the CDR3 is TGTGCCAGCAGCGTAGGGACAGCCTCGAACACTGAAGCTTTCTTT. It translates to CASSVGTASNTEAFF.